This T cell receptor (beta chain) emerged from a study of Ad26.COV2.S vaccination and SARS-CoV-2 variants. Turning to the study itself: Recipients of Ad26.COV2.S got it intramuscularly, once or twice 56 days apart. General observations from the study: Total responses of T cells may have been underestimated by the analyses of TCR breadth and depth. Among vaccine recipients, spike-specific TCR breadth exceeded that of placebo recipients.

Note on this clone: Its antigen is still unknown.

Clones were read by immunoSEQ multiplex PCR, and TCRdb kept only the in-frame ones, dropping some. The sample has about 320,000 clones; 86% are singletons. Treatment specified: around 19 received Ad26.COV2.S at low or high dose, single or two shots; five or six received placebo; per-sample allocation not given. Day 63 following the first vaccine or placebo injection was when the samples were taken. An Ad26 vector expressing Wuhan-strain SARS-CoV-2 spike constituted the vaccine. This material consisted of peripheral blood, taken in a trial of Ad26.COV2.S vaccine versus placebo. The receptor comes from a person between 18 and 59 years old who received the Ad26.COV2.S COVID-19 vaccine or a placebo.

The CDR3 reads CASSLERQETQYF. The CDR3 nucleotides read TGTGCCAGCAGCTTAGAAAGACAAGAGACCCAGTACTTC. This sequence joins TRBV11-2 and TRBJ2-5; D not resolved. This CDR3 is 13 amino acids long. The germline V and J ends were trimmed by 0 bases and 2 bases, with 4 bases remaining between them. Per the germline V gene, CDR1 is SGHAT and CDR2 is FQNNGV.